These T cell receptor beta chains were read from a single sample in a study of T cell responses to AZD1222 COVID-19 vaccine. The data were produced by immunoSEQ multiplex PCR, yet TCRdb's version contains in-frame clones alone and is incomplete. The sample lists fewer than 200,000 clones, roughly 87% occurring once. The input for sequencing was peripheral blood, taken 28 days after the second AZD1222 dose. Every receptor here comes from an adult who received the AZD1222 COVID-19 vaccine. CDR3s include the opening cysteine and the closing phenylalanine or tryptophan. Each record gives: J gene, D gene, clone size, V gene, CDR3 length, CDR3 protein, CDR3 DNA. The D gene is left open where the match is weak. Expanded clones get a size class; other rows say once, few or many, or leave the size out.

J gene: TRBJ1-3
D gene: NA
clone size: NA
V gene: TRBV9
CDR3 length: 17
CDR3 protein: CASSAYTSGTSGNTIYF
CDR3 DNA: TGTGCCAGCAGCGCTTATACCTCAGGAACCTCTGGAAACACCATATATTTT

J gene: TRBJ2-2
D gene: NA
clone size: NA
V gene: TRBV2
CDR3 length: 14
CDR3 protein: CASSEVRNTGELFF
CDR3 DNA: TGTGCCAGCAGTGAGGTCAGAAACACCGGGGAGCTGTTTTTT

J gene: TRBJ1-2
D gene: NA
clone size: NA
V gene: TRBV7-8
CDR3 length: 12
CDR3 protein: CASSGQNYGYTF
CDR3 DNA: TGTGCCAGCAGCGGACAGAACTATGGCTACACCTTC

J gene: TRBJ1-1
D gene: NA
clone size: NA
V gene: TRBV6-1
CDR3 length: 14
CDR3 protein: CASSEVSGSTEAFF
CDR3 DNA: TGTGCCAGCAGTGAAGTTAGTGGGAGCACTGAAGCTTTCTTT

J gene: TRBJ2-3
D gene: NA
clone size: NA
V gene: TRBV14
CDR3 length: 14
CDR3 protein: CASSRTLSTDTQYF
CDR3 DNA: TGTGCCAGCAGCCGGACACTCAGCACAGATACGCAGTATTTT

J gene: TRBJ1-2
D gene: NA
clone size: few
V gene: TRBV6-5
CDR3 length: 13
CDR3 protein: CASRHRDGYGYTF
CDR3 DNA: TGTGCCAGCAGACACCGGGACGGCTATGGCTACACCTTC

J gene: TRBJ2-3
D gene: TRBD2
clone size: NA
V gene: TRBV2
CDR3 length: 14
CDR3 protein: CARWTSGGADTQYF
CDR3 DNA: TGTGCCAGGTGGACTAGCGGGGGGGCAGATACGCAGTATTTT

J gene: TRBJ1-2
D gene: TRBD1
clone size: NA
V gene: TRBV6-2/TRBV6-3
CDR3 length: 18
CDR3 protein: CASSYSPTGQASLYGYTF
CDR3 DNA: TGTGCCAGCAGTTACTCCCCTACTGGACAGGCCTCCCTCTATGGCTACACCTTC

J gene: TRBJ2-7
D gene: TRBD2
clone size: NA
V gene: TRBV4-2
CDR3 length: 16
CDR3 protein: CASSQERSGGAYEQYF
CDR3 DNA: TGTGCCAGCAGCCAAGAGAGAAGCGGGGGGGCCTACGAGCAGTACTTC

J gene: TRBJ2-1
D gene: NA
clone size: NA
V gene: TRBV11-2
CDR3 length: 14
CDR3 protein: CASSLRARGNEQFF
CDR3 DNA: TGTGCCAGCAGCTTACGTGCAAGGGGGAATGAGCAGTTCTTC

J gene: TRBJ1-1
D gene: TRBD1
clone size: NA
V gene: TRBV29-1
CDR3 length: 14
CDR3 protein: CSVVPDRVHTEAFF
CDR3 DNA: TGCAGCGTTGTCCCGGACAGGGTGCACACTGAAGCTTTCTTT

J gene: TRBJ2-5
D gene: NA
clone size: NA
V gene: TRBV5-1
CDR3 length: 14
CDR3 protein: CASSLLQAHETQYF
CDR3 DNA: TGCGCCAGCAGCTTGTTACAGGCCCACGAGACCCAGTACTTC

J gene: TRBJ2-7
D gene: NA
clone size: NA
V gene: TRBV18
CDR3 length: 13
CDR3 protein: CASSPHSEYEQYF
CDR3 DNA: TGTGCCAGCTCACCACATTCGGAATACGAGCAGTACTTC

J gene: TRBJ1-1
D gene: NA
clone size: NA
V gene: TRBV2
CDR3 length: 12
CDR3 protein: CASSDPRIEAFF
CDR3 DNA: TGTGCCAGCAGTGATCCTCGGATTGAAGCTTTCTTT

J gene: TRBJ2-1
D gene: TRBD1
clone size: NA
V gene: TRBV7-9
CDR3 length: 16
CDR3 protein: CASSPGDRGRVDEQFF
CDR3 DNA: TGTGCCAGCAGCCCTGGGGACAGGGGGCGGGTGGATGAGCAGTTCTTC

J gene: TRBJ1-2
D gene: NA
clone size: NA
V gene: TRBV18
CDR3 length: 14
CDR3 protein: CASSPVNSDYGYTF
CDR3 DNA: TGTGCCAGCTCACCGGTTAACTCAGACTATGGCTACACCTTC

J gene: TRBJ1-1
D gene: NA
clone size: once
V gene: TRBV14
CDR3 length: 15
CDR3 protein: CASSQGLHTNTEAFF
CDR3 DNA: TGTGCCAGCAGCCAAGGGTTACATACAAACACTGAAGCTTTCTTT

J gene: TRBJ2-6
D gene: TRBD2
clone size: NA
V gene: TRBV3-1/TRBV3-2
CDR3 length: 19
CDR3 protein: CASSQEGSRGGAGANVLTF
CDR3 DNA: TGTGCCAGCAGCCAAGAGGGGAGTCGCGGGGGGGCGGGGGCCAACGTCCTGACTTTC

J gene: TRBJ2-7
D gene: NA
clone size: NA
V gene: TRBV3-1/TRBV3-2
CDR3 length: 14
CDR3 protein: CASSQGGVSSEQYF
CDR3 DNA: TGTGCCAGCAGCCAAGGGGGGGTATCGAGCGAGCAGTACTTC

J gene: TRBJ2-1
D gene: NA
clone size: NA
V gene: TRBV4-2
CDR3 length: 12
CDR3 protein: CASSHQGVEQFF
CDR3 DNA: TGTGCCAGCAGCCATCAAGGGGTTGAGCAGTTCTTC

J gene: TRBJ1-6
D gene: NA
clone size: NA
V gene: TRBV19
CDR3 length: 14
CDR3 protein: CASSIAGLNSPLHF
CDR3 DNA: TGTGCCAGTAGTATAGCAGGGTTGAATTCACCCCTCCACTTT

J gene: TRBJ2-5
D gene: TRBD1
clone size: NA
V gene: TRBV20-1
CDR3 length: 15
CDR3 protein: CSASEGGTGWGTQYF
CDR3 DNA: TGCAGTGCTAGTGAGGGTGGGACAGGCTGGGGGACCCAGTACTTC

J gene: TRBJ2-2
D gene: TRBD2
clone size: NA
V gene: TRBV27
CDR3 length: 14
CDR3 protein: CASSLLSSGGELFF
CDR3 DNA: TGTGCCAGCAGTTTATTGTCTAGCGGGGGGGAGCTGTTTTTT

J gene: TRBJ2-3
D gene: TRBD2
clone size: NA
V gene: TRBV7-2
CDR3 length: 17
CDR3 protein: CASSLAFASGSTDTQYF
CDR3 DNA: TGTGCCAGCAGCTTAGCCTTCGCTAGCGGATCCACAGATACGCAGTATTTT

J gene: TRBJ1-4
D gene: NA
clone size: NA
V gene: TRBV19
CDR3 length: 16
CDR3 protein: CASSIDLTVYNEKLFF
CDR3 DNA: TGTGCCAGTAGTATAGATCTGACAGTTTATAATGAAAAACTGTTTTTT

J gene: TRBJ2-1
D gene: NA
clone size: NA
V gene: TRBV4-1
CDR3 length: 15
CDR3 protein: CASSGHISSYNEQFF
CDR3 DNA: TGCGCCAGCAGCGGTCACATTAGCTCCTACAATGAGCAGTTCTTC

J gene: TRBJ1-1
D gene: NA
clone size: NA
V gene: TRBV2
CDR3 length: 13
CDR3 protein: CASSYKPNTEAFF
CDR3 DNA: TGTGCCAGCAGTTACAAACCGAACACTGAAGCTTTCTTT

J gene: TRBJ2-7
D gene: TRBD1
clone size: NA
V gene: TRBV11-2
CDR3 length: 15
CDR3 protein: CASSRQGEGSYEQYF
CDR3 DNA: TGTGCCAGCAGCCGACAGGGTGAGGGCTCCTACGAGCAGTACTTC